These 24 T cell receptor beta chains were all obtained from the same sample, sequenced in a study of blood T cell repertoires in COVID-19. TCRdb keeps only in-frame clones here, not all; method: immunoSEQ multiplex PCR. The table shows under 150,000 clones, with 88% occurring only once. Sequencing used peripheral blood. The receptor set was obtained from a man aged 70-80 years with active COVID-19.

V is TRBV5-3 and J is TRBJ2-3; 8 bases line up with TRBD2. TRBV5-3 is flagged as an ORF with uncertain function. The V segment lost 1 base and the J segment 4 bases; nucleotides outside the gene matches: 5. The CDR3 spans 15 residues. In DNA form, the CDR3 reads TGTGCCAGAAGCTTGTGGGGACTAGTGGCAGATACGCAGTATTTT. It encodes CARSLWGLVADTQYF.

J is TRBJ1-2 and V is TRBV11-2, with unresolved D. CDR1 and CDR2 from the germline V gene are SGHAT and FQNNGV. This CDR3 has 11 residues. Trimming took off 4 bases at V and 4 bases at J, with 4 bases between the two ends. In DNA, the CDR3 is TGTGCCAGCAGCTCCTTCTATGGCTACACCTTC. Translation gives CASSSFYGYTF.

The chain recombines TRBV6-1 with TRBJ1-1, with 7 bases fitting TRBD1. V gave up 3 bases and J gave up 7 bases; unmatched junction bases: 5. Germline V gives CDR1 MNHNS, CDR2 SASEGT. CDR3 length equals 13 residues. The CDR3 loop is CASSETRDSEAFF. CDR3 DNA: TGTGCCAGCAGTGAGACTCGGGACAGTGAAGCTTTCTTT.

The chain links TRBV7-6 to TRBJ1-1; D gene unclear. Trimming cost V 4 bases and J 1 base, with 7 bases left between them. CDR1 and CDR2 (germline): SGHVS, FNYEAQ. The CDR3 covers 13 residues. CDR3 residues: CASSSQSNTEAFF. The DNA of the CDR3 is TGTGCCAGCAGCTCACAGTCGAACACTGAAGCTTTCTTT.

The rearrangement joins TRBV24-1 to TRBJ1-5; possibly TRBD1 for D (5 bases). The V gene lost 3 bases and the J gene lost 1 base, with 6 bases spanning the gap. CDR3 length: 14 residues. Germline CDR1 reads KGHDR; CDR2 reads SFDVKD. DNA of the CDR3: TGTGCCACCAGTGATACAGGAAGCAATCAGCCCCAGCATTTT. This sequence encodes CATSDTGSNQPQHF.

The CDR3 here is CASRSRAGTYEQYF. The CDR3 nucleotides read TGCGCCAGCCGCTCCAGGGCAGGGACCTACGAGCAGTACTTC. The chain is built from TRBV5-1 and TRBJ2-7; tentative D call: TRBD1 (5 bases). CDR3 length: 14 amino acids. Germline loops: CDR1 SGHRS, CDR2 YFSETQ. V lost 7 bases to trimming and J lost 2 bases, with 16 bases between them.

V and J are TRBV7-7 and TRBJ2-5, with 10 bases that match TRBD2. With V trimmed by 4 bases and J by 4 bases, 6 bases remained unmatched. The V gene's germline CDR1 is SSHAT and CDR2 FNYEAQ (reference sequence). The CDR3 length is 15 residues. The CDR3 DNA reads as TGTGCCAGCAGCTCTAGCGGGAGTTCAGGAGAGACCCAGTACTTC. Translating it yields CASSSSGSSGETQYF. Filled out from reference TRBV7-7 and TRBJ2-5, the complete variable domain reads GAGVSQSPRYKVTKRGQDVTLRCDPISSHATLYWYQQALGQGPEFLTYFNYEAQPDKSGLPSDRFSAERPEGSISTLTIQRTEQRDSAMYRCASSSSGSSGETQYFGPGTRLLVL.

The rearrangement uses TRBV6-5 and TRBJ1-5, with D tentatively TRBD1 (5 bases). Trimming removed 2 bases from V and 6 bases from J, with 11 bases in between. The CDR3 is 14 amino acids. The germline gives CDR1 MNHEY, CDR2 SVGAGI. CDR3 nucleotides: TGTGCCAGCAGTTACGGGGCATTTAGTCAGCCCCAGCATTTT. It yields the protein CASSYGAFSQPQHF.

This clone was seen more than once but under ten times. V and J are TRBV14 and TRBJ2-2; tentative D call: TRBD1 (6 bases). Trimming shortened V by 1 base and J by 4 bases, and 10 bases separated the two germline ends. The CDR3 contains 15 residues. Germline V lookup: CDR1 SGHDN, CDR2 FVKESK. CDR3 DNA sequence: TGTGCCAGCAGCCAAGGACAGGTCCCCACCGGGGAGCTGTTTTTT. Translating it yields CASSQGQVPTGELFF.

The chain uses TRBV6-2 or TRBV6-3 and TRBJ2-1, with 8 nucleotides matching TRBD1. V trimming: 5 bases; J trimming: 10 bases; junction bases outside the gene matches: 13. Germline V CDR1 and CDR2: MNHEY, SVGEGT. This CDR3 has 15 residues. The CDR3: CASSRGQERPGEQFF. The CDR3 DNA is TGTGCCAGCAGTCGGGGACAGGAGCGACCGGGGGAGCAGTTCTTC.

This chain links TRBV28 with TRBJ1-3, with TRBD1 as a possible D gene (5 bases). The germline V gene encodes CDR1 MDHEN and CDR2 SYDVKM. The CDR3 consists of 15 residues. The V end was cut by 7 bases, the J end by 0 bases, with 13 bases between. CDR3 region: CASISDTVSGNTIYF. The CDR3 bases are TGTGCCAGCATATCGGACACTGTCTCTGGAAACACCATATATTTT.

This chain uses TRBV20-1 with TRBJ1-1; a possible D gene is TRBD1 (5 bases). CDR3 length: 10 amino acids. CDR1 is DFQATT, CDR2 SNEGSKA, per germline (reference sequence). CDR3 region: CSTQEGVAFF. For the CDR3, the DNA is TGCAGCACCCAGGAAGGGGTAGCTTTCTTT.

This clone occurred once. CDR3 protein: CASSPSGSPLHF. The CDR3 DNA sequence: TGTGCCAGCAGTCCCTCGGGTTCACCCCTCCACTTT. This chain connects TRBV28 to TRBJ1-6; D gene uncertain. The CDR3 sequence is 12 residues long. Germline V lookup: CDR1 MDHEN, CDR2 SYDVKM. With 5 bases removed from V and 9 bases from J, the gap between germline ends came to 8 bases.

This chain joins TRBV7-2 and TRBJ2-5; D possibly corresponds to TRBD2 (6 bases). The CDR3 is made up of 17 amino acids. V was trimmed by 5 bases and J by 2 bases, leaving 21 bases between them. Germline CDR1 and CDR2: SGHTA and FQGNSA. In DNA, the CDR3 is TGTGCCAGCAGCGCAGGCCCCATAGGGACTGGGCAAGAGACCCAGTACTTC. This translates into CASSAGPIGTGQETQYF.

This chain connects TRBV10-3 to TRBJ2-7, with D uncertain. The CDR3 loop spans 12 amino acids. Germline V gene data show CDR1 as ENHRY and CDR2 as SYGVKD. V shed 5 bases and J shed 6 bases, with 11 bases lying between them. The CDR3 region has the DNA TGTGCCATCAGTTACTACATCGCCGAGCAGTACTTC. Translated, it gives CAISYYIAEQYF.

The J gene is TRBJ1-5, the V gene TRBV6-6; no firm D call. The CDR3 is 12 residues long. The germline gives CDR1 MNHNY, CDR2 SVGAGI (reference sequence). The V end lost 7 bases, the J end lost 4 bases, and 8 bases lay between the germline ends. CDR3 DNA: TGTGCCAGCACCATGGCTAATCAGCCCCAGCATTTT. Translating it yields CASTMANQPQHF.

The V gene is TRBV24-1, the J gene TRBJ1-2; TRBD1 is a possible D gene (6 bases). Germline V gene sequence: CDR1 KGHDR, CDR2 SFDVKD. The CDR3 contains 13 residues. V lost 3 bases, J lost 4 bases, and 8 bases lay in between. For the CDR3, the DNA is TGTGCCACCAGTGATCGCAGGGGCTATGGCTACACCTTC. Encoded protein: CATSDRRGYGYTF.

The chain carries TRBV28 and TRBJ1-3, with D tentatively TRBD1 (6 bases). Germline V gives CDR1 MDHEN, CDR2 SYDVKM. V lost 8 bases and J lost 1, with 15 bases in between. The CDR3 has 15 amino acids. DNA of the CDR3: TGTGCCAGCGTCTCTTGGGGGCTTTCTGGAAACACCATATATTTT. Its protein product is CASVSWGLSGNTIYF.

This chain uses TRBV9 with TRBJ2-1; 11 bases are shared with TRBD2. CDR1 is SGDLS and CDR2 is YYNGEE in the germline V gene. The trim removed 4 bases at V and 7 bases at J, leaving 7 bases unmatched. This CDR3 is built from 15 residues. CDR3: CASSFSGRDGNEQFF. The CDR3 DNA reads as TGTGCCAGCAGCTTTAGCGGGAGGGATGGGAATGAGCAGTTCTTC.

The rearrangement joins TRBV9 to TRBJ1-2; 11 bases match TRBD1. From germline, CDR1 is SGDLS and CDR2 YYNGEE. The CDR3 length is 15 residues. Trimming removed 4 bases from V and 6 bases from J; junction bases left unmatched: 8. The CDR3 loop reads CASSTRTGGFDGYTF. The CDR3 bases are TGTGCCAGCAGCACTAGGACAGGGGGCTTCGATGGCTACACCTTC.

The chain is built from TRBV6-5 and TRBJ2-1, with D tentatively TRBD1 (5 bases). Trimming shortened V by 7 bases and J by 6 bases, and 16 bases separated the two germline ends. The CDR3 is made up of 14 amino acids. Germline-derived CDR1 and CDR2 are MNHEY and SVGAGI. The CDR3 sequence: CASKAGLITNEQFF. Here the CDR3 DNA reads TGTGCCAGCAAGGCAGGGCTCATCACCAATGAGCAGTTCTTC.

V is TRBV7-6 and J is TRBJ2-3, with TRBD2 matching over 8 bases. The J segment lost 0 bases and the V segment lost 5 bases, leaving 4 bases of the junction unmatched. Germline V gene data show CDR1 as SGHVS and CDR2 as FNYEAQ. The CDR3 spans 15 residues. The CDR3 spells CASSLSGGSTDTQYF. The CDR3 DNA is TGTGCCAGCAGCCTCAGCGGGGGAAGCACAGATACGCAGTATTTT.

This sequence joins TRBV10-1 and TRBJ2-1; 7 bases line up with TRBD1. CDR1 is WNHNN, CDR2 SYGVQD, per germline (reference sequence). The CDR3 has 14 residues. V shed 4 bases, J shed 6 bases, and the junction held 6 bases outside the gene matches. CDR3 in amino acids: CASSGGTVLNEQFF. The CDR3 DNA reads as TGCGCCAGCAGTGGGGGGACAGTACTCAATGAGCAGTTCTTC.

This sequence joins TRBV28 and TRBJ2-1, with 7 nucleotides matching TRBD2. The CDR3 extends over 15 amino acids. V lost 7 bases to trimming and J lost 3 bases; unmatched junction nucleotides: 9. Germline lookup yields CDR1 MDHEN and CDR2 SYDVKM. The CDR3 sequence: CASTLRRELYNEQFF. The CDR3 coding sequence is TGTGCCAGCACCCTCCGGCGGGAGCTCTACAATGAGCAGTTCTTC.